These T cell receptor beta chains were read from a single sample in a study of identical twins. TCRdb re-called the 5' RACE reads with MiXCR, one entry per CDR3 protein. The repertoire includes approximately 700,000 distinct CDR3 sequences, less than 7% of them detected once, and under 2% sits in the top ten. Input material: naive T cells sorted from blood. The receptors shown here come from a man in his late teens or twenties in good health. Both conserved end residues are part of each CDR3. The D gene is left open where the match is weak. A clone size is listed for some rows: how often the clone was seen (once, few, many), or a class if it is expanded.

size	D	V	J	CDR3	DNA
few	-	TRBV20-1	TRBJ1-2	CSARDLDGSYGYTF	TGCAGTGCTAGAGATCTGGACGGCAGCTATGGCTACACCTTC
many	TRBD2	TRBV6-2/TRBV6-3	TRBJ2-1	CAGAASGSHNEQFF	TGTGCCGGCGCAGCTAGCGGTTCACACAATGAGCAGTTCTTC
-	-	TRBV7-7	TRBJ2-2	CASSHAFPGELFF	TGTGCCAGCAGCCACGCTTTCCCCGGGGAGCTGTTTTTT
few	TRBD1	TRBV6-1	TRBJ2-1	CASSKPTGTGGNEQFF	TGTGCCAGCAGTAAACCTACCGGGACAGGGGGGAATGAGCAGTTCTTC
-	TRBD1	TRBV5-1	TRBJ2-5	CASSSWSGGEETQYF	TGCGCCAGCAGCTCCTGGTCAGGGGGTGAAGAGACCCAGTACTTC
many	-	TRBV10-3	TRBJ2-1	CAIRNNNEQFF	TGTGCCATCAGGAACAACAATGAGCAGTTCTTC
few	-	TRBV7-6	TRBJ1-5	CASSLNLGANQPQHF	TGTGCCAGCAGCCTTAACCTGGGGGCGAATCAGCCCCAGCATTTT
few	TRBD1	TRBV20-1	TRBJ2-5	CSVTTGWYQETQYF	TGCAGTGTTACGACAGGGTGGTACCAAGAGACCCAGTACTTC
-	TRBD2	TRBV7-3	TRBJ2-2	CASSLREEATGELFF	TGTGCCAGCAGCTTACGGGAGGAGGCCACCGGGGAGCTGTTTTTT
few	-	TRBV3-1	TRBJ2-5	CASSQDRNTVQETQYF	TGTGCCAGCAGCCAAGATCGCAACACCGTCCAAGAGACCCAGTACTTC
many	-	TRBV20-1	TRBJ2-7	CSARERASYEQYF	TGCAGTGCTAGAGAGCGGGCCTCCTACGAGCAGTACTTC
few	-	TRBV20-1	TRBJ1-5	CSAHHRSGFSNQPQHF	TGCAGTGCTCACCATAGGTCAGGGTTTAGCAATCAGCCCCAGCATTTT
many	-	TRBV12-3/TRBV12-4	TRBJ1-1	CASSPFPENTEAFF	TGTGCCAGCAGCCCATTCCCAGAGAACACTGAAGCTTTCTTT
many	-	TRBV7-2	TRBJ1-1	CASSLANSRTAAFF	TGTGCCAGCAGCTTAGCCAATTCGAGGACGGCGGCTTTCTTT
few	-	TRBV20-1	TRBJ2-6	CSARAPNGRISGANVLTF	TGCAGTGCTAGAGCCCCAAACGGACGGATCTCTGGGGCCAACGTCCTGACTTTC
few	TRBD2	TRBV3-1	TRBJ2-2	CASSQEAASGIAPNTGELFF	TGTGCCAGCAGCCAAGAAGCGGCTAGCGGGATAGCCCCGAACACCGGGGAGCTGTTTTTT
-	-	TRBV24-1	TRBJ1-2	CATSDSYWGYTF	TGTGCCACCAGTGATTCGTACTGGGGCTACACCTTC
few	TRBD2	TRBV3-1	TRBJ2-1	CASSQEVAGGVYNEQFF	TGTGCCAGCAGCCAAGAAGTAGCGGGAGGTGTCTACAATGAGCAGTTCTTC
few	-	TRBV15	TRBJ2-3	CATSPAIADTQYF	TGTGCCACCAGCCCTGCAATAGCAGATACGCAGTATTTT
many	TRBD1	TRBV20-1	TRBJ2-5	CSARRTGGALKETQYF	TGCAGTGCTAGACGGACAGGGGGCGCATTAAAAGAGACCCAGTACTTC
many	-	TRBV5-1	TRBJ2-7	CASSLGGPYYEQYF	TGCGCCAGCAGCTTGGGGGGACCATACTACGAGCAGTACTTC
-	-	TRBV12-3/TRBV12-4	TRBJ2-1	CASSPTVGPLGDEQFF	TGTGCCAGCAGCCCTACAGTGGGCCCATTAGGAGATGAGCAGTTCTTC
few	-	TRBV15	TRBJ2-2	CATSPDLAGELFF	TGTGCCACCAGCCCCGATTTGGCCGGGGAGCTGTTTTTT
many	-	TRBV4-3	TRBJ2-1	CASSQDEGAEQFF	TGCGCCAGCAGCCAAGATGAGGGAGCGGAGCAGTTCTTC
few	TRBD1	TRBV29-1	TRBJ1-1	CSVIQGVTEAFF	TGCAGCGTGATACAGGGGGTCACTGAAGCTTTCTTT
few	TRBD2	TRBV20-1	TRBJ2-1	CSASGGIGNEQFF	TGCAGTGCTAGCGGGGGGATAGGCAATGAGCAGTTCTTC
-	TRBD2	TRBV27	TRBJ2-3	CASSPKLAGSDTQYF	TGTGCCAGCAGTCCGAAACTAGCGGGATCAGATACGCAGTATTTT
-	-	TRBV7-6	TRBJ1-1	CASSPTVGDTEAFF	TGTGCCAGCAGCCCGACCGTCGGGGACACTGAAGCTTTCTTT
few	TRBD2	TRBV5-1	TRBJ2-2	CASMGLAGDPGTGELFF	TGCGCCAGCATGGGGCTAGCGGGAGATCCGGGCACCGGGGAGCTGTTTTTT
-	-	TRBV19	TRBJ1-1	CASSISRNTEAFF	TGTGCCAGTAGTATTAGCCGGAACACTGAAGCTTTCTTT
-	-	TRBV25-1	TRBJ2-5	CASSESSRETQYF	TGTGCCAGCAGTGAATCCTCGCGCGAGACCCAGTACTTC
-	TRBD1	TRBV5-5	TRBJ1-1	CASSRTGMAEAFF	TGTGCCAGCAGCCGGACAGGGATGGCTGAAGCTTTCTTT
-	TRBD2	TRBV28	TRBJ2-5	CASSLAGGGSETQYF	TGTGCCAGCAGCCTAGCGGGAGGAGGCTCGGAGACCCAGTACTTC
-	TRBD1	TRBV5-1	TRBJ2-1	CASSLGGLGQGLDEQFF	TGCGCCAGCAGCTTGGGTGGTTTGGGACAGGGGTTGGATGAGCAGTTCTTC
few	-	TRBV14	TRBJ2-1	CASSPIGDYNEQFF	TGTGCCAGCAGCCCGATAGGGGATTACAATGAGCAGTTCTTC
many	TRBD2	TRBV28	TRBJ2-7	CASRTSSHEQYF	TGTGCCAGCCGGACTAGTTCCCACGAGCAGTACTTC
many	-	TRBV29-1	TRBJ2-1	CSVAPAVNEQFF	TGCAGCGTTGCTCCAGCGGTCAATGAGCAGTTCTTC
-	-	TRBV20-1	TRBJ1-2	CSADSNIGYTF	TGCAGTGCCGATTCAAATATTGGCTACACCTTC
many	TRBD1	TRBV5-8	TRBJ2-2	CASSLNRGIGELFF	TGTGCCAGCAGCCTAAACAGGGGTATCGGGGAGCTGTTTTTT
many	-	TRBV10-3	TRBJ2-2	CAILGGDTGELFF	TGTGCCATCCTCGGGGGCGACACCGGGGAGCTGTTTTTT
many	TRBD1	TRBV29-1	TRBJ2-7	CSVGRGTVSSYEQYF	TGCAGCGTTGGGCGAGGGACAGTAAGCTCCTACGAGCAGTACTTC
few	TRBD1	TRBV24-1	TRBJ2-3	CATSDPGQGGTDTQYF	TGTGCCACCAGTGACCCAGGACAGGGTGGAACAGATACGCAGTATTTT
-	-	TRBV19	TRBJ2-1	CASGRTYNEQFF	TGTGCCAGCGGCAGGACCTACAATGAGCAGTTCTTC
many	-	TRBV29-1	TRBJ2-1	CSFRGNEQFF	TGCAGTTTCAGGGGAAATGAGCAGTTCTTC
many	-	TRBV29-1	TRBJ2-1	CSVDGTGTINNEQFF	TGCAGCGTTGACGGTACGGGAACTATAAACAATGAGCAGTTCTTC
many	-	TRBV20-1	TRBJ2-4	CSARPERIQYF	TGCAGTGCTAGACCCGAGCGCATTCAGTACTTC
-	-	TRBV19	TRBJ1-1	CASSWTDMAEAFF	TGTGCCAGTAGTTGGACAGATATGGCTGAAGCTTTCTTT
few	-	TRBV14	TRBJ2-7	CASSQVEGGEQYF	TGTGCCAGCAGCCAAGTGGAAGGTGGCGAGCAGTACTTC
many	-	TRBV12-3/TRBV12-4	TRBJ2-3	CASTWTSTDTQYF	TGTGCCAGCACCTGGACCAGCACAGATACGCAGTATTTT